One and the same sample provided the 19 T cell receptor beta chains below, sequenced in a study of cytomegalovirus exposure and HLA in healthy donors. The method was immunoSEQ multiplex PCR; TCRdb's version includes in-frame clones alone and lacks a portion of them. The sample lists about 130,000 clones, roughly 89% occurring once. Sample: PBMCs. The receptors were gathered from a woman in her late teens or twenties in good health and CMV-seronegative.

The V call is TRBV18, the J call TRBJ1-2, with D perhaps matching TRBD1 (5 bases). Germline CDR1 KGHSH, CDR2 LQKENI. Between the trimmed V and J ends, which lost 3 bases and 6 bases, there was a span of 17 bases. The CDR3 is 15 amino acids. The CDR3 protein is CASSPLTGTVNGYTF. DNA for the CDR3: TGTGCCAGCTCACCTCTAACCGGGACTGTGAATGGCTACACCTTC. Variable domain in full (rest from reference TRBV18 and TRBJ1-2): NAGVMQNPRHLVRRRGQEARLRCSPMKGHSHVYWYRQLPEEGLKFMVYLQKENIIDESGMPKERFSAEFPKEGPSILRIQQVVRGDSAAYFCASSPLTGTVNGYTFGSGTRLTVV.

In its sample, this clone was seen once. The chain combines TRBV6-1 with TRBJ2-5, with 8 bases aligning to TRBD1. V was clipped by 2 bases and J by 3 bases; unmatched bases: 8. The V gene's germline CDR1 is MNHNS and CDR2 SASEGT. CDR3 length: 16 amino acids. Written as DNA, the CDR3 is TGTGCCAGCAGTGAAATTTCTGGGACAGGAGAAGAGACCCAGTACTTC. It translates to CASSEISGTGEETQYF.

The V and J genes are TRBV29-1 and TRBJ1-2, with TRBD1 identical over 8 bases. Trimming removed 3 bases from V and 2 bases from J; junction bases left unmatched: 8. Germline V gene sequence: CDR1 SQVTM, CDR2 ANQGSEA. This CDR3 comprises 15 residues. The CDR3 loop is CSVDMGQGANYGYTF. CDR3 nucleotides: TGCAGCGTTGATATGGGGCAGGGGGCCAACTATGGCTACACCTTC.

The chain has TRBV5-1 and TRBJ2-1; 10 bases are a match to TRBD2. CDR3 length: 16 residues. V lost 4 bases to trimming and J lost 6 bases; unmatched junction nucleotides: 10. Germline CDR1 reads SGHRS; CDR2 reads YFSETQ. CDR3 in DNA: TGCGCCAGCAGCGAACGGACTAGCGGAACCATCAATGAGCAGTTCTTC. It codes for CASSERTSGTINEQFF.

The CDR3 coding sequence is TGTGCCAGCAGCTACGACAGGGGGTTCTCTGGAAACACCATATATTTT. It specifies CASSYDRGFSGNTIYF. This chain connects TRBV6-5 to TRBJ1-3, with TRBD1 identical over 9 bases. This CDR3 is built from 16 residues. CDR1 is MNHEY, CDR2 SVGAGI, per germline. The V gene end was trimmed by 6 bases and the J gene end by 0 bases; junction bases not matched to a gene: 6.

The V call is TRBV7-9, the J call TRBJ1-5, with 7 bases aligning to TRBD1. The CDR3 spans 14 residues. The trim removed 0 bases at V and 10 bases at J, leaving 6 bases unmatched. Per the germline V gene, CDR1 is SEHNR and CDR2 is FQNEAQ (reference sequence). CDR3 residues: CASSLANNRGPQHF. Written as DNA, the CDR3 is TGTGCCAGCAGCTTAGCGAATAACAGGGGACCCCAGCATTTT.

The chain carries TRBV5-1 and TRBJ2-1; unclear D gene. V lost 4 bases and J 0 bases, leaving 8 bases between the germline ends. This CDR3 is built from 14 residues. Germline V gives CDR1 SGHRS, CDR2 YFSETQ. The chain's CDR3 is CASSRMSSYNEQFF. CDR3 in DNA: TGCGCCAGCAGCCGTATGAGCTCCTACAATGAGCAGTTCTTC. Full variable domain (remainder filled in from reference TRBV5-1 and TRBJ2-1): KAGVTQTPRYLIKTRGQQVTLSCSPISGHRSVSWYQQTPGQGLQFLFEYFSETQRNKGNFPGRFSGRQFSNSRSEMNVSTLELGDSALYLCASSRMSSYNEQFFGPGTRLTVL.

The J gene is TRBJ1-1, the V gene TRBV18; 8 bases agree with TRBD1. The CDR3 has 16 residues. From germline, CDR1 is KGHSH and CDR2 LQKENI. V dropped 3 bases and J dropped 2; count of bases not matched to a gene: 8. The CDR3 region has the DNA TGTGCCAGCTCACCCAGGACAGGGAATTCTAACACTGAAGCTTTCTTT. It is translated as CASSPRTGNSNTEAFF.

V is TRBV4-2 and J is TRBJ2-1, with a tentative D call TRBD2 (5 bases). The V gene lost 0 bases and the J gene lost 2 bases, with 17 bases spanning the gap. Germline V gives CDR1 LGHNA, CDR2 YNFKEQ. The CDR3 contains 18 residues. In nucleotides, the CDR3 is TGTGCCAGCAGCCAAGATAGGGTCGGGCTAGCTCCCTACAATGAGCAGTTCTTC. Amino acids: CASSQDRVGLAPYNEQFF.

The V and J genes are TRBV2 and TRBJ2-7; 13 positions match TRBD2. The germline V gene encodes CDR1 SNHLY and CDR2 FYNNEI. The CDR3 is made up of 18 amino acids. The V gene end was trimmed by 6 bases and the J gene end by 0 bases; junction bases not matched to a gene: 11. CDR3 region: CASRKTGLAGLSSYEQYF. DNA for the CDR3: TGTGCCAGCAGGAAAACGGGACTAGCGGGGCTCAGCTCCTACGAGCAGTACTTC.

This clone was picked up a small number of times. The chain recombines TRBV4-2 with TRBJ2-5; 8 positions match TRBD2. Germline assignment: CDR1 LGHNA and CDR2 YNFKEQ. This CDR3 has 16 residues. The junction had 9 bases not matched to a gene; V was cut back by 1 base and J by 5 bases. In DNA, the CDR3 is TGTGCCAGCAGCCAAGGAAACGGGGGGGCCATCGAGACCCAGTACTTC. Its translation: CASSQGNGGAIETQYF.

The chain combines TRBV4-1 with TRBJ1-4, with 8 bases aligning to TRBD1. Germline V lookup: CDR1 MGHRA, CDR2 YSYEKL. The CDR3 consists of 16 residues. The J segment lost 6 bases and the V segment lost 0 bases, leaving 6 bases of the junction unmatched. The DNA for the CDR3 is TGCGCCAGCAGCCAAGAGAGGACAGGGAGAGATGAAAAACTGTTTTTT. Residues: CASSQERTGRDEKLFF.

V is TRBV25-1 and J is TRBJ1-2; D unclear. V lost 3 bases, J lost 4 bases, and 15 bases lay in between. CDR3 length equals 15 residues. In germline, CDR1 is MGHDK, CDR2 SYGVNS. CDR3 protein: CASSDPWSDGYGYTF. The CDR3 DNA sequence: TGTGCCAGCAGTGACCCCTGGAGTGATGGCTATGGCTACACCTTC.

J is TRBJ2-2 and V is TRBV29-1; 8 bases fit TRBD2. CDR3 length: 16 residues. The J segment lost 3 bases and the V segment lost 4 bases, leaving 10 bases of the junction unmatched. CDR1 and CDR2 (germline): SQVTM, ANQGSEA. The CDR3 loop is CSVASRAGDHTGELFF. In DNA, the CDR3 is TGCAGCGTTGCCTCCAGAGCGGGGGACCACACCGGGGAGCTGTTTTTT.

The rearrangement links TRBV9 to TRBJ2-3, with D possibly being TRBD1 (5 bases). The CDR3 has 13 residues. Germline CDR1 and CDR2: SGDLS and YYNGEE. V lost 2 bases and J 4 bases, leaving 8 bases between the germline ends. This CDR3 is CASSVGAADTQYF. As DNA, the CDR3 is TGTGCCAGCAGCGTTGGGGCAGCAGATACGCAGTATTTT.

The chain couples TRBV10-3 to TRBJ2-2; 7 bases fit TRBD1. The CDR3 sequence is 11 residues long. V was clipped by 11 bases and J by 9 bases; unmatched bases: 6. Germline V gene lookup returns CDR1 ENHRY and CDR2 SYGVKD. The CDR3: CAAQGSRELFF. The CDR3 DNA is TGTGCCGCACAGGGGTCCCGGGAGCTGTTTTTT.

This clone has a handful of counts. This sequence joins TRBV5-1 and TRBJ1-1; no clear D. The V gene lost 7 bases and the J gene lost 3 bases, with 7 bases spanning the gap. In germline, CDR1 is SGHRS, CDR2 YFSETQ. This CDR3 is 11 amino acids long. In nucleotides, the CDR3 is TGCGCCAGCTTCGGGGACACTGAAGCTTTCTTT. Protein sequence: CASFGDTEAFF.

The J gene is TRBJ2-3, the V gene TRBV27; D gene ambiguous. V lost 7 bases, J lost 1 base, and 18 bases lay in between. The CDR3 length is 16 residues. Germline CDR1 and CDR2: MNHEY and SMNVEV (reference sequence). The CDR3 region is CASKTAVPYGTDTQYF. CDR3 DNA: TGTGCCAGCAAAACCGCGGTCCCCTATGGCACAGATACGCAGTATTTT.

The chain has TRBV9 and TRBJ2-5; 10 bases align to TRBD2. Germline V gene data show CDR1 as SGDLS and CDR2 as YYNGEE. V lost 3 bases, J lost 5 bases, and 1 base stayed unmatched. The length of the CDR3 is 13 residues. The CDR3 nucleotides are TGTGCCAGCAGCGAGGGACTAGCGGAGACCCAGTACTTC. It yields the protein CASSEGLAETQYF.